This T cell receptor (beta chain) is from a study of CD8+ T cells in alopecia areata. The CDR3 totals 13 residues. V was shortened by 0 bases and J by 3 bases, with 6 bases between the two germline ends. Germline values: CDR1 GTSNPN, CDR2 SVGIG (reference sequence). In the case of this clone: Its specificity is unknown.

The sequencing template was cDNA reverse transcribed from extracted RNA. Some clones are missing from TCRdb's copy, which holds only in-frame ones; the method was immunoSEQ multiplex PCR. The sample holds about 190,000 clones; 55% to 70% are singletons and the top ten take approximately 0.7%. Treatment indicated: oral pan-JAK inhibitor, 5-10 mg twice daily. Study results and caveats: Clonality in lesional scalp, especially alopecia totalis/universalis, exceeded that of normal scalp. In scalp, tofacitinib significantly decreased clonality and expanded CD8+ clones among the top 100. Scalp sequencing also captures normal skin's resident alphabeta T cells.

The chain links TRBV30 to TRBJ1-5; no reliable D call. The receptor was derived from a human donor with alopecia areata. The material sequenced was CD4+ T cells sorted from blood, taken at week 4, from a patient treated with tofacitinib. CDR3 sequence: CAWSVGNNQPQHF. The CDR3 DNA reads TGTGCCTGGAGTGTCGGGAACAATCAGCCCCAGCATTTT.